This is a list of T cell receptor beta chains from one sample in a study of human T cells and chemical hapten exposure. TCRdb reprocessed the RACE reads via MiXCR and lists one record per CDR3 protein. The table shows around 130,000 distinct CDR3 sequences, with around 8.2% occurring only once. Sample: whole blood. These receptors were taken from a male donor in good health. Some clones in this sample may be carry-over from other donors' samples. Each CDR3 is given with its conserved first and last residue. Each record gives: clone size, V gene, J gene, D gene, CDR3 protein, CDR3 DNA. D genes are given only for firm matches. Clone size appears in some rows only: once, few, many, or a class for an expanded clone.

.	TRBV9	TRBJ2-2	.	CASSVGQSSGELFF	TGTGCCAGCAGCGTAGGGCAGTCCTCCGGGGAGCTGTTTTTT
many	TRBV10-2	TRBJ2-1	TRBD2	CASSEPGTSGSSYNEQFF	TGCGCCAGCAGTGAGCCTGGGACTAGCGGGAGCTCCTACAATGAGCAGTTCTTC
many	TRBV6-5	TRBJ1-2	TRBD1	CASSPGQVYGYTF	TGTGCCAGCAGTCCGGGACAGGTCTATGGCTACACCTTC
.	TRBV3-1	TRBJ2-7	TRBD2	CASSLQGLAEAYEQYF	TGTGCCAGCAGCCTACAAGGACTAGCGGAAGCCTACGAGCAGTACTTC
many	TRBV12-3/TRBV12-4	TRBJ1-1	TRBD1	CASRSTGVVTEAFF	TGTGCCAGCAGATCTACAGGGGTTGTGACTGAAGCTTTCTTT
.	TRBV5-1	TRBJ1-5	.	CASSLGGEVPQHF	TGCGCCAGCAGCTTAGGAGGGGAGGTGCCCCAGCATTTT
many	TRBV4-3	TRBJ2-3	TRBD2	CASSQDGAGGLSDTQYF	TGCGCCAGCAGCCAAGATGGAGCGGGGGGGCTATCCGATACGCAGTATTTT
.	TRBV29-1	TRBJ2-3	.	CSVESLRLADTQYF	TGCAGCGTTGAGAGTTTAAGACTTGCAGATACGCAGTATTTT
many	TRBV19	TRBJ2-2	TRBD1	CASRMTGGRTGELFF	TGTGCCTCCCGAATGACAGGGGGTAGGACCGGGGAGCTGTTTTTT
many	TRBV27	TRBJ1-4	.	CASSPTTNEKLFF	TGTGCCAGCAGTCCCACAACTAATGAAAAACTGTTTTTT
few	TRBV4-2	TRBJ2-7	TRBD2	CASSQTSGDNYEQYF	TGTGCCAGCAGCCAAACTAGCGGGGACAACTACGAGCAGTACTTC
few	TRBV20-1	TRBJ2-7	.	CSAARGGRLSYEQYF	TGCAGTGCAGCCAGGGGGGGGCGGTTATCCTACGAGCAGTACTTC
few	TRBV4-1	TRBJ1-2	.	CASSQEGRALANYGYTF	TGCGCCAGCAGCCAGGAAGGGCGGGCCCTAGCTAACTATGGCTACACCTTC